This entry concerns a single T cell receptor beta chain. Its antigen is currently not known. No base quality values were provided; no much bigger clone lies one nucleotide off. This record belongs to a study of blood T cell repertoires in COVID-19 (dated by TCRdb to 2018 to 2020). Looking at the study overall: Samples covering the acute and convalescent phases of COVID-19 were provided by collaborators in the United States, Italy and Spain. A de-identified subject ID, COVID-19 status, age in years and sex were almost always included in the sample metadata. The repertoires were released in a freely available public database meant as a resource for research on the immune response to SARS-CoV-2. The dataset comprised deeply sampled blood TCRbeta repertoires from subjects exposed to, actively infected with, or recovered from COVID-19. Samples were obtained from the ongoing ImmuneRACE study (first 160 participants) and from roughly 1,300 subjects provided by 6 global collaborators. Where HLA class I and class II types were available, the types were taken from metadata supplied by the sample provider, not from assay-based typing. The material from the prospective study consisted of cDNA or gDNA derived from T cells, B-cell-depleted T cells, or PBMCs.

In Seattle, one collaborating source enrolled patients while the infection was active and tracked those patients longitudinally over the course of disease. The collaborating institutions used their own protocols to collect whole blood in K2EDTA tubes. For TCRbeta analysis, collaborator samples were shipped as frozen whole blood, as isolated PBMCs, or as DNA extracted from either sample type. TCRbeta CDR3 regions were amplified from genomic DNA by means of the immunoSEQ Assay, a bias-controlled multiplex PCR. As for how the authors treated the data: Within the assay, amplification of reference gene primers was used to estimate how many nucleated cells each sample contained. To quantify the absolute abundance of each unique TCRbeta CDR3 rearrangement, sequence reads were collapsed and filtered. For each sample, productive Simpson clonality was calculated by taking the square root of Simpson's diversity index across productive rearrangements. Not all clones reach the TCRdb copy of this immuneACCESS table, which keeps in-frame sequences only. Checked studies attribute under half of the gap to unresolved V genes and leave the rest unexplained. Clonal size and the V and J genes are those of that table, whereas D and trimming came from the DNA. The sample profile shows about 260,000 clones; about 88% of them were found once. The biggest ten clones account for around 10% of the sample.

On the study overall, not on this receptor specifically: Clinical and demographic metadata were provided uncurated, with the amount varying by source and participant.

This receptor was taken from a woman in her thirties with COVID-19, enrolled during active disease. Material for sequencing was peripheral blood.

In nucleotide form, the sequence is TGTGCCAGCTCCCCTATAGCCTCCACAGATACGCAGTATTTT. It codes for CASSPIASTDTQYF. The V gene is TRBV18 and the J gene is TRBJ2-3, with the D gene call left open. Looking up the germline V gene yields CDR1 KGHSH and CDR2 LQKENI. From cysteine to phenylalanine, the CDR3 is 14 amino acids long. Left in the record is the CDR3 DNA by itself, 42 bases read in frame from the first base. V and J lose 6 bases and 2 bases, and a span of 12 bases separates them.